A selection of T cell receptor beta chains follows, all from one sample in a study of blood T cell repertoires in COVID-19. Measured with immunoSEQ multiplex PCR; TCRdb has only the in-frame clones, and not every one. The sample records 50,000 to 65,000 clones, approximately 91% being singletons. Sequences were obtained from peripheral blood. These receptors came from a man between 65 and 85 years old with acute or convalescent COVID-19. The CDR3 runs from the conserved cysteine through the conserved F or W. The D gene is left open where the match is weak.

>TRBJ2-3|TRBV28|.
CASRAANREGTQYF
>TRBJ1-4|TRBV18|.
CASSPRAATNEKLFF
>TRBJ2-2|TRBV7-6|TRBD2
CASSLGLRENTGELFF
>TRBJ2-1|TRBV27|TRBD2
CASRGRLAGKSEQFF
>TRBJ1-1|TRBV18|TRBD1
CASSLGQGVGYTEAFF
>TRBJ2-7|TRBV13|TRBD1
CASSSGTDYEQYF
>TRBJ2-1|TRBV7-2|TRBD2
CASSSAGTSAYNEQFF
>TRBJ1-5|TRBV5-1|.
CASSLGSNQPQHF
>TRBJ1-6|TRBV6-5|TRBD1
CASSPGQRYNSPLHF
>TRBJ2-1|TRBV7-2|TRBD2
CASSLGARGLFYNEQFF
>TRBJ2-7|TRBV9|TRBD1
CASSVGTGGLYEQYF
>TRBJ1-2|TRBV19|.
CASSIPPGHRLITNYGYTF
>TRBJ1-2|TRBV6-4|.
CASSPGHPNYGYTF
>TRBJ1-3|TRBV7-2|.
CASSLEQGTTGNTIYF
>TRBJ2-5|TRBV5-1|TRBD1
CASSLGGGEETQYF
>TRBJ1-1|TRBV27|TRBD1
CASSFVRDRGRRAFF
>TRBJ2-7|TRBV19|TRBD1
CASSIGTVKTYEQYF
>TRBJ1-2|TRBV6-6|.
CASSRRDKQTNYGYTF
>TRBJ2-5|TRBV3-1/TRBV3-2|TRBD1
CASSQPGQGLETQYF
>TRBJ1-1|TRBV6-4|TRBD1
CASSDQLWDRGHGRNTEAFF
>TRBJ1-2|TRBV14|.
CASSQRGDYGYTF
>TRBJ2-3|TRBV3-1/TRBV3-2|TRBD2
CASTLAGTDTQYF
>TRBJ1-5|TRBV10-1|.
CASSESGGQPQHF
>TRBJ1-1|TRBV3-1/TRBV3-2|.
CASSQDLGENTEAFF
>TRBJ2-7|TRBV18|TRBD2
CASSPRTSGAYEQYF
>TRBJ1-3|TRBV28|.
CASSAQRSGNTIYF
>TRBJ1-5|TRBV12-3/TRBV12-4|.
CASNWGDYQPQHF
>TRBJ1-5|TRBV28|.
CASSFQVQGWSNQPQHF
>TRBJ2-6|TRBV19|TRBD2
CASEIGGAGANVLTF
>TRBJ1-5|TRBV4-2|TRBD1
CASSQGDRISNQPQHF
>TRBJ2-1|TRBV29-1|.
CSVKWRAGPGEQFF
>TRBJ1-2|TRBV25-1|.
CASSESPGRHGYTF
>TRBJ2-7|TRBV5-1|TRBD1
CASSFGDSSYEQYF
>TRBJ2-5|TRBV7-9|TRBD2
CASSLGLVRAGGARETQYF
>TRBJ1-4|TRBV7-2|.
CASSIGGLPNEKLFF
>TRBJ1-2|TRBV28|.
CASSSSKGRRRGGYTF
>TRBJ2-1|TRBV7-3|TRBD2
CASSLGSSGGQQFF
>TRBJ2-3|TRBV5-1|.
CASSSGGTDTQYF
>TRBJ2-3|TRBV5-1|.
CASSPGGRNLDTQYF
>TRBJ1-4|TRBV18|.
CASAAVQTTNEKLFF
>TRBJ2-1|TRBV4-1|TRBD2
CASSLTAGGPQNEQFF
>TRBJ1-5|TRBV6-5|TRBD1
CASRTVTGGNQPQHF
>TRBJ2-3|TRBV7-2|TRBD2
CASSLALAGASPQYF
>TRBJ2-5|TRBV24-1|TRBD1
CATSDSRTGVKTQYF
>TRBJ2-5|TRBV11-2|TRBD2
CASSQGSGGLLKETQYF
>TRBJ1-1|TRBV11-3|.
CASSYTGSTEAFF
>TRBJ2-1|TRBV6-5|.
CASRLGYEQFF
>TRBJ2-5|TRBV11-3|.
CAGQSKETQYF
>TRBJ2-3|TRBV28|.
CAILPGLPSTDTQYF
>TRBJ2-5|TRBV7-2|TRBD2
CASSPRLAGAQETQYF
>TRBJ1-3|TRBV11-2|.
CASSPRTGSGNTIYF
>TRBJ2-3|TRBV30|TRBD2
CAWSGSRTSGITDTQYF
>TRBJ1-2|TRBV5-4|.
CASSLGGGNYGYTF
>TRBJ2-7|TRBV29-1|.
CSVVAVERYEQYF